This entry lists 21 T cell receptor beta chains sequenced from one sample in a study of blood T cells in healthy people across ages. The authors ran a second PCR of 7 to 11 cycles using a sample-barcoded 5' primer and a J-beta primer mix. TCRdb analysed the 5' RACE reads with MiXCR anew, one entry per CDR3 protein. The data contain more than 1.4 million distinct CDR3 sequences, 42% of them seen just once; the ten biggest clones take up roughly 8.2%. The sequenced material came from blood. These receptors were taken from a woman under 30 in good health.

This clonotype was recorded many times. This chain connects TRBV6-2 or TRBV6-3 to TRBJ1-2; D unclear. Trimming left V 5 bases short and J 4 bases short, with 14 bases between. Per the germline V gene, CDR1 is MNHEY and CDR2 is SVGEGT. The CDR3 is 14 amino acids. The CDR3 reads CASSDRERGYGYTF. CDR3 DNA: TGTGCCAGCAGTGACCGGGAGCGGGGCTATGGCTACACCTTC.

The V gene is TRBV10-3, the J gene TRBJ1-2; D might be TRBD1 (6 bases). The CDR3 contains 12 residues. From germline, CDR1 is ENHRY and CDR2 SYGVKD. V was trimmed by 11 bases and J by 4 bases, leaving 14 bases between them. The CDR3 is CAATGLIYGYTF. The CDR3 DNA follows: TGTGCCGCCACAGGGCTAATCTATGGCTACACCTTC.

There are a few counts of this clonotype. The chain has TRBV12-3 or TRBV12-4 and TRBJ2-1, with 10 bases that match TRBD2. The V and J ends lost 10 bases and 8 bases, in that order; junction bases with no gene match: 14. The CDR3 is made up of 15 amino acids. The CDR3 sequence: CAILPPGLAFHEQFF. The CDR3 coding sequence is TGTGCCATCCTCCCTCCGGGACTAGCGTTCCATGAGCAGTTCTTC.

The J gene is TRBJ2-4, the V gene TRBV24-1; D is undetermined. This CDR3 has 15 residues. Trimming removed 4 bases at V and 3 bases at J, with 12 bases between. The germline gives CDR1 KGHDR, CDR2 SFDVKD. The CDR3 region has the DNA TGTGCCACCAGTGACCATATGGACGGCAAAAACATTCAGTACTTC. It yields the protein CATSDHMDGKNIQYF.

This clonotype was counted a few times. The V and J genes are TRBV6-5 and TRBJ2-3, with D hard to call. Between the trimmed V and J ends, which lost 2 bases and 2 bases, there was a span of 8 bases. Per germline, CDR1 MNHEY and CDR2 SVGAGI. The CDR3 covers 14 residues. The CDR3 is CASSYGNPTDTQYF. The CDR3 nucleotides are TGTGCCAGCAGTTACGGGAACCCCACAGATACGCAGTATTTT.

This chain links TRBV9 with TRBJ2-1; 7 bases match TRBD1. Germline V gene sequence: CDR1 SGDLS, CDR2 YYNGEE. The CDR3 runs to 14 residues. With V trimmed by 4 bases and J by 5 bases, 6 bases remained unmatched. The CDR3 coding sequence is TGTGCCAGCAGCACGGGACAGATAAACAATGAGCAGTTCTTC. Its protein is CASSTGQINNEQFF.

The V gene is TRBV19, the J gene TRBJ1-1, with TRBD1 matching 10 bases. The CDR3 has 15 amino acids. V trimming: 5 bases; J trimming: 4 bases; junction bases outside the gene matches: 7. In germline, CDR1 is LNHDA, CDR2 SQIVND (reference sequence). The DNA of the CDR3 is TGTGCCAGTAGTGCGACAGGGGGCGCGGTCACTGAAGCTTTCTTT. Amino acid sequence: CASSATGGAVTEAFF.

This clonotype was detected only a few times. The V call is TRBV7-9, the J call TRBJ2-6; the match to TRBD2 covers 8 bases. Trimming cost V 5 bases and J 0 bases; bases outside gene matches: 9. CDR1 SEHNR and CDR2 FQNEAQ come from the germline V gene (reference sequence). The length of the CDR3 is 18 residues. CDR3 bases: TGTGCCAGCAGCCCGAGAAGCGGGAGTCTCTCTGGGGCCAACGTCCTGACTTTC. This sequence encodes CASSPRSGSLSGANVLTF.

This clonotype was observed a few times. The chain joins TRBV5-1 to TRBJ2-3, with D possibly matching TRBD1 (6 bases). The germline V gene has CDR1 SGHRS and CDR2 YFSETQ. V lost 1 base and J lost 3, with 9 bases in between. The length of the CDR3 is 14 residues. CDR3 sequence reads: CASSLTQGTDTQYF. The CDR3, as DNA: TGCGCCAGCAGCTTGACGCAGGGGACAGATACGCAGTATTTT.

The CDR3 coding sequence is TGCAGTGCCGCCGGGGGGGGCGATCTGGAGACCCAGTACTTC. It codes for CSAAGGGDLETQYF. This chain joins TRBV20-1 and TRBJ2-7, with TRBD2 matching over 8 bases. The tail of the sequence fits TRBJ2-5 better, so the J call may be wrong. The germline CDR1 and CDR2 sequences are DFQATT and SNEGSKA (reference sequence). The CDR3 runs 14 residues.

A note on this clonotype: A read error may account for a junction end that differs from germline. The rearrangement links TRBV5-5 to TRBJ1-2, with 9 bases that match TRBD1. The germline V gene encodes CDR1 SGHKS and CDR2 YYEKEE (reference sequence). The CDR3 extends over 14 amino acids. Written as DNA, the CDR3 is TGTGCCAGCAGCCAACCCGGGACAGGGAATGGCTGCACCTTC. Translated, it gives CASSQPGTGNGCTF.

CDR3: CASTGTGGFRAFF. The CDR3 nucleotides are TGTGCCAGCACCGGGACAGGGGGTTTTCGGGCTTTCTTT. This chain joins TRBV12-3 or TRBV12-4 and TRBJ1-1, with 11 bases lining up with TRBD1. This CDR3 is 13 amino acids long. The V segment lost 7 bases and the J segment 11 bases; nucleotides outside the gene matches: 9.

The rearrangement links TRBV4-3 to TRBJ2-1; no reliable D call. The germline V gene encodes CDR1 LGHNA and CDR2 YSLEER. The CDR3 loop spans 18 amino acids. V shed 1 base and J shed 0 bases, with 16 bases lying between them. In nucleotides, the CDR3 is TGCGCCAGCAGCCAAGGGAGAGGCTTTCAGAGCTCCTACAATGAGCAGTTCTTC. This translates into CASSQGRGFQSSYNEQFF.

This rearrangement joins TRBV3-1 to TRBJ2-3, with 14 bases matching TRBD2. V lost 3 bases, J lost 2 bases, and 4 bases stayed unmatched. CDR1 LGHDT and CDR2 YNNKEL come from the germline V gene (reference sequence). The CDR3 is 17 residues long. DNA of the CDR3: TGTGCCAGCAGCCAGGGACTAGCGGGAGCCCTCACAGATACGCAGTATTTT. It is translated as CASSQGLAGALTDTQYF.

The chain joins TRBV10-3 to TRBJ2-1, with D perhaps matching TRBD2 (6 bases). Deletions cut 6 bases from V and 9 bases from J, with 24 bases between. Germline V CDR1 and CDR2: ENHRY, SYGVKD. This CDR3 contains 16 residues. The CDR3 protein is CAIRPSGSGGGGEQFF. Written as DNA, the CDR3 is TGTGCCATCAGGCCCTCGGGTAGCGGAGGAGGTGGTGAGCAGTTCTTC.

The chain uses TRBV4-1 and TRBJ2-7, with 16 bases lining up with TRBD2. TRBJ2-5 explains the end of the DNA better; the J call may be wrong. The CDR3 has 19 residues. Germline V gene sequence: CDR1 MGHRA, CDR2 YSYEKL. The chain's CDR3 is CASSQDRGTSGGALETQYF. CDR3 DNA sequence: TGCGCCAGCAGCCAAGATAGGGGGACTAGCGGGGGGGCCTTGGAGACCCAGTACTTC.

The chain carries TRBV12-3 or TRBV12-4 and TRBJ2-1; 13 bases are a match to TRBD2. The CDR3 is 17 amino acids. The V and J ends lost 7 bases and 2 bases, in that order; junction bases with no gene match: 8. The CDR3 region is CASNKRTSGGTYNEQFF. In DNA form, the CDR3 reads TGTGCCAGCAACAAAAGGACTAGCGGGGGCACCTACAATGAGCAGTTCTTC.

This chain uses TRBV5-1 with TRBJ2-7; 9 bases line up with TRBD1. This CDR3 is 14 amino acids long. The germline gives CDR1 SGHRS, CDR2 YFSETQ. The ends lost 5 bases at V and 4 bases at J; junction bases unmatched: 7. CDR3 loop: CASREGTGMYEQYF. In DNA, the CDR3 is TGCGCCAGCAGAGAGGGGACAGGGATGTACGAGCAGTACTTC.

This clonotype has at least ten counts. The gene calls are TRBV12-3 or TRBV12-4 and TRBJ2-7; D gene uncertain. V lost 3 bases to trimming and J lost 2 bases, with 8 bases between them. This CDR3 comprises 13 residues. This CDR3 reads CASSLERPYEQYF. The CDR3, as DNA: TGTGCCAGCAGTTTGGAGCGCCCCTACGAGCAGTACTTC.

The chain employs TRBV5-1 and TRBJ2-7, with a tentative D call TRBD1 (6 bases). There are 15 residues in the CDR3. Trimming pared 1 base from V and 1 base from J, leaving 12 bases between. CDR1 is SGHRS, CDR2 YFSETQ, per germline. In DNA form, the CDR3 reads TGCGCCAGCAGCTTGCCCCCAGGGGAGTCCTACGAGCAGTACTTC. It translates to CASSLPPGESYEQYF.

This chain uses TRBV5-1 with TRBJ1-1; 7 positions match TRBD1. Germline CDR1 SGHRS, CDR2 YFSETQ. The CDR3 has 15 amino acids. V dropped 0 bases and J dropped 5; count of bases not matched to a gene: 7. The CDR3 nucleotides read TGCGCCAGCAGCTTGGAGACAGGGATGAGGACTGAAGCTTTCTTT. Residues: CASSLETGMRTEAFF.